The following is a TCR beta chain sequence with its context. Its antigen is undetermined. The length of the CDR3 is 15 residues. The data belong to a study of OX40 agonist ivuxolimab in advanced cancers. Study as a whole: An agonistic anti-OX40 (CD134) antibody, ivuxolimab, was used to treat the patients. Ivuxolimab doses were 0.01, 0.1, 0.3, 1.5, 3 or 10 mg/kg every 2 weeks. Three patients showed partial responses: one hepatocellular carcinoma and two cutaneous melanoma cases.

Some clones are missing from TCRdb's copy, which holds only in-frame ones; the method was immunoSEQ multiplex PCR. The table shows 60,000 to 85,000 clones, with roughly nine tenths occurring only once. Study-wide findings and caveats: Compared with CD4+, CD8+ T cells on average had more expanded clones.

The material sequenced was CD4+ or CD8+ T cells sorted from blood, taken in a trial of the OX40 agonist ivuxolimab. This chain connects TRBV21-1 to TRBJ2-2; the table gives TRBD1 as D, unverified against the DNA. TRBV21-1 corresponds to a pseudogene. The origin of this receptor is an adult with an advanced solid tumor such as melanoma, head and neck, liver or kidney cancer. The CDR3, as DNA: TGTGCCAGCAGTACAGGGACGTTGGGAACCGGGGAGCTGTTTTTT. Translation gives CASSTGTLGTGELFF.